These 32 T cell receptor beta chains originate from one sample sequenced in a study of T-cell memory formation after mild COVID-19. TCRdb ran MiXCR on the 5' RACE reads and lists one entry per CDR3 protein. Of roughly 400,000 distinct CDR3 sequences in the sample, 15% to 20% were seen once. Sequenced sample: PBMCs or a T cell subset sorted from them (not recorded which). These receptors came from a young man who had mild COVID-19 (a few samples of this study predate the infection). Cell type and time point are not known.

As DNA, the CDR3 is TGCAGTGCTAGAGATCGGACTAGCCCCATTGAGCAGTACGTC. It is translated as CSARDRTSPIEQYV. This rearrangement joins TRBV20-1 to TRBJ2-7; 8 bases agree with TRBD2. V trimming: 0 bases; J trimming: 7 bases; junction bases outside the gene matches: 8. The germline V gene has CDR1 DFQATT and CDR2 SNEGSKA (reference sequence). The length of the CDR3 is 14 residues.

This clonotype was seen more than once but under ten times. This CDR3 reads CASSPPPGPNTGELFF. The CDR3 DNA reads TGTGCCAGCAGCCCGCCTCCGGGACCGAACACCGGGGAGCTGTTTTTT. The chain combines TRBV7-6 with TRBJ2-2, with D perhaps being TRBD1 or TRBD2 (5 bases each). The CDR3 is 16 amino acids. The germline gives CDR1 SGHVS, CDR2 FNYEAQ. V was pared by 5 bases and J by 0 bases, with 13 bases between.

The CDR3 nucleotides read TGCAGTGCCGGTTACACAGATACGCAGTATTTT. Translating it yields CSAGYTDTQYF. The chain carries TRBV20-1 and TRBJ2-3; D remains ambiguous. Trimming shortened V by 6 bases and J by 2 bases, and 6 bases separated the two germline ends. The CDR3 is made up of 11 amino acids. CDR1 is DFQATT, CDR2 SNEGSKA, per germline (reference sequence).

The genes are TRBV7-2 and TRBJ2-1; D gene unclear. The germline V gene has CDR1 SGHTA and CDR2 FQGNSA. CDR3 size: 12 residues. V was clipped by 7 bases and J by 5 bases, with 9 bases between them. The CDR3 DNA sequence: TGTGCCAGCACCACGATCGACAATGAGCAGTTCTTC. Protein product: CASTTIDNEQFF.

This rearrangement joins TRBV29-1 to TRBJ2-2; D unclear. Trimming left V 7 bases short and J 0 bases short, with 9 bases between. The germline CDR1 and CDR2 sequences are SQVTM and ANQGSEA. The CDR3 has 13 residues. CDR3 region: CSARHTNTGELFF. The CDR3 DNA sequence: TGCAGCGCTAGGCACACGAACACCGGGGAGCTGTTTTTT.

This clonotype was found a few times. The chain combines TRBV5-1 with TRBJ2-7, with D possibly matching TRBD1 (6 bases). Trimming pared 4 bases from V and 3 bases from J, leaving 11 bases between. Germline V gives CDR1 SGHRS, CDR2 YFSETQ. The CDR3 contains 13 residues. The CDR3 sequence is CASSPGTLYEQYF. The DNA for the CDR3 is TGCGCCAGCAGCCCCGGGACACTCTACGAGCAGTACTTC.

The V call is TRBV9, the J call TRBJ1-3, with TRBD1 as a possible D gene (5 bases). The CDR3 is 14 residues long. V was clipped by 4 bases and J by 4 bases, with 12 bases between them. The germline V gene encodes CDR1 SGDLS and CDR2 YYNGEE. The CDR3 reads CASSPRGDGNTIYF. CDR3 nucleotide sequence: TGTGCCAGCAGCCCACGGGGGGACGGAAACACCATATATTTT.

The CDR3 is CASRSSGVGTDTQYF. CDR3 bases: TGTGCCAGCAGGTCTAGCGGGGTTGGCACAGATACGCAGTATTTT. The chain carries TRBV6-6 and TRBJ2-3; 9 positions agree with TRBD2. The CDR3 contains 15 residues. In germline, CDR1 is MNHNY, CDR2 SVGAGI (reference sequence). The junction had 5 bases not matched to a gene; V was cut back by 6 bases and J by 1 base.

This clonotype was recorded many times. This chain joins TRBV20-1 and TRBJ2-3, with 9 bases aligning to TRBD2. The CDR3 is made up of 15 amino acids. Trimming removed 5 bases from V and 4 bases from J; junction bases left unmatched: 10. Germline V CDR1 and CDR2: DFQATT, SNEGSKA (reference sequence). CDR3 residues: CSAGQIGGGADTQYF. Here the CDR3 DNA reads TGCAGTGCTGGACAGATCGGCGGGGGGGCAGATACGCAGTATTTT.

The sample holds a few counts of this clonotype. Because the CDR3 is missing its conserved closing phenylalanine or tryptophan, this is likely a read error. No DNA is shown, since the ends of the CDR3 on it are uncertain; the CDR3 is the one TCRdb lists. J is TRBJ2-5 and V is TRBV7-9. The CDR3 is made up of 11 amino acids, end residues included. Germline V CDR1 and CDR2: SEHNR, FQNEAQ (reference sequence). The CDR3 reads CASSPERLEDS.

Only a few counts were recorded for this clonotype. The V gene is TRBV18, the J gene TRBJ2-3; 7 bases fit TRBD1. With V trimmed by 3 bases and J by 5 bases, 8 bases remained unmatched. The germline V gene has CDR1 KGHSH and CDR2 LQKENI. The CDR3 extends over 15 amino acids. The CDR3 DNA reads TGTGCCAGCTCACCCCGAACGGGGACAGTAGATACGCAGTATTTT. As protein: CASSPRTGTVDTQYF.

This clonotype was observed a few times. The chain links TRBV6-5 to TRBJ1-1, with D unresolved. Germline V CDR1 and CDR2: MNHEY, SVGAGI. Trimming removed 5 bases at V and 4 bases at J, with 11 bases between. The CDR3 is 13 residues long. This chain's CDR3 is CASSPLRGTEAFF. The CDR3 DNA sequence: TGTGCCAGCAGTCCCCTACGGGGCACTGAAGCTTTCTTT.

This clonotype was recorded at least ten times. This chain uses TRBV27 with TRBJ2-3; D could derive from TRBD1 or TRBD2 (5 bases each). V was pared by 2 bases and J by 6 bases, with 9 bases between. Germline values: CDR1 MNHEY, CDR2 SMNVEV (reference sequence). The CDR3 is made up of 13 amino acids. The CDR3 here is CASSLEWGDTQYF. CDR3 sequence (DNA): TGTGCCAGCAGTTTAGAATGGGGGGATACGCAGTATTTT.

This chain connects TRBV21-1 to TRBJ2-7; the table names TRBD1, a call not compared with the DNA. TRBV21-1 represents a pseudogene. This CDR3 is 11 amino acids long. CDR3 nucleotides: TGTGCCGGGACCCCAACCTACGAGCAGTACTTC. Its translation: CAGTPTYEQYF.

The J gene is TRBJ1-6, the V gene TRBV25-1; 7 bases are a match to TRBD1. V was pared by 6 bases and J by 9 bases, with 8 bases of the junction left unmatched. The CDR3 has 14 residues. Germline V CDR1 and CDR2: MGHDK, SYGVNS. The CDR3 reads CASRAQGYGSPLHF. The CDR3 DNA reads as TGTGCCAGCAGGGCACAGGGGTACGGTTCACCCCTCCACTTT.

This clonotype was found a few times. The V and J genes are TRBV18 and TRBJ2-4, with D maybe TRBD2 (6 bases). Trimming left V 3 bases short and J 9 bases short, with 12 bases between. From germline, CDR1 is KGHSH and CDR2 LQKENI. The CDR3 covers 13 residues. CDR3: CASSPRGSGIQYF. In DNA form, the CDR3 reads TGTGCCAGCTCACCGCGGGGTTCCGGCATTCAGTACTTC. The full variable domain, completed using reference TRBV18 and TRBJ2-4, is NAGVMQNPRHLVRRRGQEARLRCSPMKGHSHVYWYRQLPEEGLKFMVYLQKENIIDESGMPKERFSAEFPKEGPSILRIQQVVRGDSAAYFCASSPRGSGIQYFGAGTRLSVL.

The rearrangement uses TRBV5-1 and TRBJ2-1; TRBD2 matches at 10 bases. V dropped 5 bases and J dropped 10; count of bases not matched to a gene: 9. The germline gives CDR1 SGHRS, CDR2 YFSETQ. The CDR3 totals 14 residues. CDR3 nucleotides: TGCGCCAGCAGAAGCGGGGGGGCCTTATGGGAGCAGTTCTTC. This codes for CASRSGGALWEQFF.

V and J are TRBV2 and TRBJ2-7, with a tentative D call TRBD2 (6 bases). The ends were cut back, 8 bases at V and 3 bases at J, with 14 bases in the middle. The CDR3 is 13 residues long. Germline-derived CDR1 and CDR2 are SNHLY and FYNNEI. The CDR3 sequence: CASGAGTNYEQYV. The CDR3 nucleotides are TGTGCCAGCGGGGCGGGAACCAACTACGAGCAGTACGTC.

This clonotype was found a few times. The chain uses TRBV7-2 and TRBJ1-5; D uncertain. The V end was cut by 3 bases, the J end by 7 bases, with 10 bases between. The CDR3 is 13 residues long. Germline CDR1 SGHTA, CDR2 FQGNSA. CDR3 region: CASSLIRTQPQHF. As DNA, the CDR3 is TGTGCCAGCAGCTTGATTAGGACCCAGCCCCAGCATTTT.

This clonotype was seen ten or more times. The rearrangement uses TRBV24-1 and TRBJ1-1; tentative D call: TRBD1 (5 bases). V dropped 8 bases and J dropped 0 bases, with 15 bases sitting between them. CDR1 KGHDR and CDR2 SFDVKD come from the germline V gene. The CDR3 consists of 15 residues. The CDR3 protein is CATTGTQEMNTEAFF. The CDR3 bases are TGTGCCACCACAGGAACACAGGAAATGAACACTGAAGCTTTCTTT.

This chain connects TRBV6-2 or TRBV6-3 to TRBJ2-3, with 9 bases lining up with TRBD2. Trimming took 7 bases from V and 5 from J; bases not matched to a gene: 16. CDR3 length equals 17 residues. The germline V gene has CDR1 MNHEY and CDR2 SVGEGT. DNA for the CDR3: TGTGCCAGCATCCCCCTCCCGGCGGGGGGGCAAGAAGATACGCAGTATTTT. Residues: CASIPLPAGGQEDTQYF.

Many counts were recorded for this clonotype. At one boundary the junction diverges from the germline segment, which might be a read error. V gene TRBV4-2 combines with J gene TRBJ1-5; 7 bases line up with TRBD1. The CDR3 is made up of 14 amino acids. Germline values: CDR1 LGHNA, CDR2 YNFKEQ. The CDR3 DNA is TGCGCCAGCAGCCAAGACAGGGGCAATCAGCCCCAGCATTTT. Translating gives CASSQDRGNQPQHF.

This chain joins TRBV11-2 and TRBJ2-2, with TRBD2 identical over 7 bases. CDR1 is SGHAT and CDR2 is FQNNGV in the germline V gene. The CDR3 has 16 amino acids. The ends lost 5 bases at V and 1 base at J; junction bases unmatched: 7. The CDR3 DNA is TGTGCCAGCAGCCCAGATGGGAGGGTGAACACCGGGGAGCTGTTTTTT. Its protein is CASSPDGRVNTGELFF.

This chain links TRBV4-1 with TRBJ1-1; the D gene is possibly TRBD1 (5 bases). The CDR3 loop spans 15 amino acids. V was trimmed by 5 bases and J by 1 base, leaving 14 bases between them. Germline V gives CDR1 MGHRA, CDR2 YSYEKL. The DNA for the CDR3 is TGCGCCAGCAGCGGGACCCGGTTTGGGAACACTGAAGCTTTCTTT. Translation gives CASSGTRFGNTEAFF.

This sequence joins TRBV5-1 and TRBJ2-7; TRBD1 matches at 8 bases. The CDR3 sequence is 13 residues long. Per the germline V gene, CDR1 is SGHRS and CDR2 is YFSETQ. The J segment lost 7 bases and the V segment lost 0 bases, leaving 3 bases of the junction unmatched. The CDR3 region is CASSLGDRSEQYF. The CDR3, as DNA: TGCGCCAGCAGCTTGGGGGACAGGTCGGAGCAGTACTTC.

In nucleotides, the CDR3 is TGTGCCAGCAGACCTAGCGGGGGGGCGGAGCAGTTCTTC. Protein: CASRPSGGAEQFF. V gene TRBV6-2 or TRBV6-3 combines with J gene TRBJ2-1, with 12 bases that match TRBD2. Looked up from germline, CDR1 is MNHEY and CDR2 is SVGEGT. CDR3 length: 13 residues. V dropped 6 bases and J dropped 10; count of bases not matched to a gene: 4.

V gene TRBV20-1 combines with J gene TRBJ1-4; the D gene is possibly TRBD1 (5 bases). In germline, CDR1 is DFQATT, CDR2 SNEGSKA (reference sequence). The CDR3 totals 13 residues. V lost 6 bases, J lost 8 bases, and 16 bases lay in between. CDR3 residues: CSAGRREREKLFF. The CDR3 DNA follows: TGCAGTGCCGGGCGCAGGGAGCGCGAAAAACTGTTTTTT.

J is TRBJ1-2 and V is TRBV4-3, with a tentative D call TRBD1 (6 bases). V lost 0 bases to trimming and J lost 3 bases, with 8 bases between them. The CDR3 extends over 14 amino acids. Germline-derived CDR1 and CDR2 are LGHNA and YSLEER. CDR3 bases: TGCGCCAGCAGCCAAGATTGGACAGACTATGGCTACACCTTC. Its protein is CASSQDWTDYGYTF.

The V and J genes are TRBV7-9 and TRBJ2-3; no reliable D call. Germline CDR1 is SEHNR and CDR2 is FQNEAQ (reference sequence). This CDR3 contains 16 residues. The V and J ends lost 7 bases and 0 bases respectively, with 17 bases between them. The CDR3 here is CASTSGGSSSTDTQYF. CDR3 DNA: TGTGCCAGCACGAGTGGCGGATCGTCTAGCACAGATACGCAGTATTTT.

This clonotype was counted only a few times. This sequence joins TRBV5-1 and TRBJ2-1; 8 bases agree with TRBD2. With V trimmed by 4 bases and J by 3 bases, 6 bases remained unmatched. The V gene's germline CDR1 is SGHRS and CDR2 YFSETQ. The CDR3 extends over 15 amino acids. The CDR3 coding sequence is TGCGCCAGCAGCCGCTCTAGCGGGCACTACAATGAGCAGTTCTTC. Its protein is CASSRSSGHYNEQFF.

The chain employs TRBV24-1 and TRBJ2-2; 7 bases are shared with TRBD1. CDR3 length equals 17 residues. Germline V gene lookup returns CDR1 KGHDR and CDR2 SFDVKD. V lost 2 bases to trimming and J lost 4 bases; unmatched junction nucleotides: 9. The CDR3 nucleotides read TGTGCCACCAGTGATTCGCCGAGAAGGGGGCGCACCGGGGAGCTGTTTTTT. Its protein product is CATSDSPRRGRTGELFF.

This clonotype was found a few times. The gene calls are TRBV18 and TRBJ1-2; no clear D gene. V was trimmed by 3 bases and J by 4 bases, leaving 9 bases between them. This CDR3 region has 13 residues. Germline assignment: CDR1 KGHSH and CDR2 LQKENI. CDR3 protein: CASSPESAYGYTF. In DNA form, the CDR3 reads TGTGCCAGCTCACCGGAATCAGCCTATGGCTACACCTTC.